The T cell receptor beta chain described here comes from a study of blood T cell repertoires in COVID-19. This clone was counted once. Unmatched junction bases numbered 8, after V lost 4 bases and J lost 3 bases. The CDR3 is made up of 15 amino acids. Germline loops: CDR1 LGHNA, CDR2 YNFKEQ. As processed by the authors: Counts of nucleated cells, estimated from reference gene primer amplification, were obtained. The assay was immunoSEQ multiplex PCR, and TCRdb's table has in-frame clones only and misses some. The V and J calls and clone size come from that table; D and trimming were worked out from the DNA. The sample lists a few hundred thousand clones; approximately 88% were seen once.

V is TRBV4-2 and J is TRBJ2-7; 8 bases are shared with TRBD1. This sequence was found in a woman aged 30 to 39 who had recovered from COVID-19. The source material was peripheral blood. CDR3 protein: CASSRDRDRYYEQYF. The CDR3 DNA is TGTGCCAGCAGCCGAGACCGGGACAGGTACTACGAGCAGTACTTC.